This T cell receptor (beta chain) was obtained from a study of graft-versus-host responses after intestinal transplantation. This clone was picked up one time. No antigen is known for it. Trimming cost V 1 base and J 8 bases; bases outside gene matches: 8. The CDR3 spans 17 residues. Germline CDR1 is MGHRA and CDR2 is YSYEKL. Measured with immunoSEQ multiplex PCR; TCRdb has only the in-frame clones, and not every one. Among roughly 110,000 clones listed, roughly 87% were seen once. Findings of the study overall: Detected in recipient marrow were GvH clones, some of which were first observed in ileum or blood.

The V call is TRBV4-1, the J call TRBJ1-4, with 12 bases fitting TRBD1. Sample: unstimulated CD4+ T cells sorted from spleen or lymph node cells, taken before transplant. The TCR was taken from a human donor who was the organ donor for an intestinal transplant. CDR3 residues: CASSQASPGQGAEKLFF. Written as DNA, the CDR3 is TGCGCCAGCAGCCAAGCCTCCCCGGGACAGGGGGCGGAAAAACTGTTTTTT.